This T cell receptor (beta chain) originates from a study of identical twins. Study outcomes and limitations: Twin pairs' shared out-of-frame alpha sequences were enriched in low generation probability. The study found that models underestimated out-of-frame TCR alpha sharing in monozygotic twins.

Comments on this clonotype: Its target is unknown.

TCRdb processed the 5' RACE reads anew with MiXCR; each CDR3 protein has one entry. There are more than 200,000 distinct CDR3 sequences in the sample; roughly an eighth occur only once, and around 9% lies in the top ten. This TCR was recovered from a woman between 18 and 29 years old in good health. Specimen: memory (CD45RO+) T cells sorted from blood.

In DNA, the CDR3 is TGTGCCAGCAGTTTAGGGCAAACCACCGGGGAGCTGTTTTTT. This encodes CASSLGQTTGELFF. The rearrangement links TRBV28 to TRBJ2-2; D gene uncertain. Germline values: CDR1 MDHEN, CDR2 SYDVKM. The germline V and J ends were trimmed by 2 bases and 4 bases, with 8 bases remaining between them. The CDR3 length is 14 residues.